Given below is one T cell receptor (beta chain) in context. This record belongs to a study of blood T cell repertoires in COVID-19. Using immunoSEQ multiplex PCR, the repertoire was profiled, and TCRdb retains in-frame clones only, with some absent. This sample has around 300,000 clones, with 80% to 90% found just once. This CDR3 is 13 amino acids long. Germline assignment: CDR1 SGHVS and CDR2 FNYEAQ. Between the trimmed V and J ends, which lost 7 bases and 5 bases, there was a span of 11 bases. The specimen was PBMCs or T cells enriched from blood (not recorded which). The rearrangement uses TRBV7-6 and TRBJ2-2, with no clear D. This receptor was taken from a young woman who had recovered from COVID-19. CDR3 protein: CASTSRSTGELFF. In DNA, the CDR3 is TGTGCCAGCACGTCTCGGAGTACCGGGGAGCTGTTTTTT.